This TCR beta chain was identified in a study of T cell changes during pregnancy in multiple sclerosis. J gave up 8 bases and V 6 bases, and 14 bases lay outside the gene matches. CDR3 size: 15 residues. Germline V gives CDR1 SGHTA, CDR2 FQGNSA. Data came from immunoSEQ multiplex PCR; TCRdb stores just in-frame clones and leaves some out. The sample has tens of thousands of clones, nearly 90% seen once. The sequence was collected from a female donor with multiple sclerosis, enrolled in a pregnancy study. The chain links TRBV7-2 to TRBJ1-2; the match to TRBD1 covers 8 bases. Specimen: CD4+ T cells from peripheral blood mononuclear cells, collected in the first trimester of pregnancy. Written as DNA, the CDR3 is TGTGCCAGCAGTCGTCAGGGGTCAGGGGGCGACGGCTACACCTTC. Its translation is CASSRQGSGGDGYTF. The full variable domain, in which reference TRBV7-2 and TRBJ1-2 provide the parts outside the CDR3, is GAGVSQSPSNKVTEKGKDVELRCDPISGHTALYWYRQSLGQGLEFLIYFQGNSAPDKSGLPSDRFSAERTGGSVSTLTIQRTQQEDSAVYLCASSRQGSGGDGYTFGSGTRLTVV.